This T cell receptor (beta chain) was documented in a study of regulatory T cells in long-lasting Graves disease. The TCR beta library used iRepertoire HTBI primers with Arm-PCR amplification of CDR3. In TCRdb, the multiplex PCR reads were re-called with MiXCR into one record per CDR3 protein. The sample holds 400,000 to 500,000 distinct CDR3 sequences, around a fifth seen once. Time point of the sample: persistent/refractory GD, antithyroid drugs over 5 years with positive TRAb. The authors made the TCR library using RNA they extracted from PBMCs. Germline values: CDR1 MNHEY, CDR2 SVGEGT. V lost 6 bases and J 3 bases, leaving 8 bases between the germline ends. This CDR3 comprises 13 residues.

The rearrangement uses TRBV6-2 or TRBV6-3 and TRBJ2-2; a weak D match, TRBD1 (6 bases). Sequenced material: peripheral blood mononuclear cells (PBMCs), taken when the disease was refractory, from a patient treated with antithyroid drugs. This clonotype was obtained from a female donor with Graves disease. The DNA of the CDR3 is TGTGCCAGCAGCGGACAGTACACCGGGGAGCTGTTTTTT. Translated: CASSGQYTGELFF.